The clone carrying this T cell receptor beta chain has just a few counts. Its antigen is currently unknown. The cDNA had a unique molecular identifier and a template-switch universal primer site. Via MiXCR, TCRdb re-called the 5' RACE reads, giving one row per CDR3 protein. The sample shows about 250,000 distinct CDR3 sequences, approximately 8.3% of them seen only once. All of the donors were Caucasians in good health. This record belongs to a study of identical twins. Overall study results and limits: Cross-sectional statistical analysis was relied on for the conclusions, without the same donors being followed.

The CDR3 loop spans 14 amino acids. CDR1 SEHNR and CDR2 FQNEAQ come from the germline V gene (reference sequence). Trimming shortened V by 2 bases and J by 7 bases, and 12 bases separated the two germline ends. The same specimen was also included in a second study, on yellow fever vaccine responses in identical twins.

This chain uses TRBV7-9 with TRBJ2-1; possible D gene TRBD1, 6 bases. Sequencing input: CD8+ T cells sorted from blood. This clonotype was sampled from a woman aged 18-30 years in good health. This CDR3 is CASSLTVRGNEQFF. For the CDR3, the DNA is TGTGCCAGCAGCTTAACCGTCAGGGGAAATGAGCAGTTCTTC.